Following are 21 T cell receptor beta chains from one sample sequenced in a study of blood T cell repertoires in COVID-19 (TCRdb year 2020). Libraries were prepared through the immunoSEQ multiplex PCR assay. In its TCRdb copy, this immuneACCESS table keeps in-frame sequences only and misses some clones. Where compared with another copy, unresolved V genes explain less than half of these, and the others have no known cause. Counted in this sample were over 250,000 clones; around 79% of them appeared once. The top ten clonotypes cover 3.3% of the sample. The sequenced material came from peripheral blood. The receptors stem from an elderly woman with acute or convalescent COVID-19.

The J gene is TRBJ1-5, the V gene TRBV5-1; tentatively, D is TRBD1 (6 bases). The CDR3 sequence is 16 residues long. Germline V gene data show CDR1 as SGHRS and CDR2 as YFSETQ. V was pared by 4 bases and J by 1 base, with 15 bases between. Here the CDR3 reads CASSPGGGLSNQPQHF. CDR3 bases: TGCGCCAGCAGCCCTGGCGGGGGGCTGAGCAATCAGCCCCAGCATTTT.

This clone was recorded once. The chain is built from TRBV4-1 and TRBJ2-2; D gene ambiguous. Germline V gene data show CDR1 as MGHRA and CDR2 as YSYEKL. Trimming stripped 6 bases from V and 0 bases from J, with 11 bases between. The CDR3 is 15 amino acids. The CDR3 is CASRREASNTGELFF. The DNA of the CDR3 is TGCGCCAGCAGGCGCGAGGCGTCGAACACCGGGGAGCTGTTTTTT.

This rearrangement joins TRBV3-1 (or the pseudogene TRBV3-2) to TRBJ2-3; 10 bases agree with TRBD2. The CDR3 covers 19 residues. The ends lost 4 bases at V and 1 base at J; junction bases unmatched: 14. Germline values: CDR1 LGHDT, CDR2 YNNKEL (reference sequence). CDR3 in amino acids: CASSPRVLAGESGTDTQYF. The CDR3 DNA follows: TGTGCCAGCAGCCCTCGCGTCCTAGCGGGAGAATCGGGCACAGATACGCAGTATTTT.

V is TRBV9 and J is TRBJ2-4, with 10 bases fitting TRBD2. Trimming at V came to 4 bases and at J to 7 bases, leaving 5 bases not matched to a gene. The CDR3 is 14 residues long. Germline loops: CDR1 SGDLS, CDR2 YYNGEE. The chain's CDR3 is CASSPLAGDNIQYF. Written as DNA, the CDR3 is TGTGCCAGCAGCCCCCTAGCGGGAGATAACATTCAGTACTTC.

V is TRBV7-2 and J is TRBJ2-7; D possibly corresponds to TRBD1 (5 bases). This CDR3 is built from 12 residues. Germline V gives CDR1 SGHTA, CDR2 FQGNSA. The ends were cut back, 5 bases at V and 7 bases at J, with 12 bases in the middle. The CDR3 here is CASSLGLGEQYF. CDR3 DNA: TGTGCCAGCAGCCTGGGGCTGGGGGAGCAGTACTTC.

The chain couples TRBV7-3 to TRBJ2-2; D might be TRBD2 (6 bases). The CDR3 has 16 residues. CDR1 is SGHTA and CDR2 is FQGTGA in the germline V gene. Trimming took 5 bases from V and 4 from J, leaving 17 bases between them. CDR3 residues: CASSPRGVSSTGELFF. The CDR3 DNA sequence: TGTGCCAGCAGCCCCCGCGGGGTCAGCAGCACCGGGGAGCTGTTTTTT.

The J gene is TRBJ2-3, the V gene TRBV13; 8 bases agree with TRBD1. CDR3 size: 17 residues. The germline V gene has CDR1 PRHDT and CDR2 FYEKMQ (reference sequence). With 4 bases clipped from V and 0 bases from J, the junction kept 9 bases outside the gene matches. The CDR3 coding sequence is TGTGCCAGCAGCTCGAACCTCCGGACAGGGAGCACAGATACGCAGTATTTT. Protein product: CASSSNLRTGSTDTQYF.

The chain recombines TRBV5-4 with TRBJ1-1, with D maybe TRBD1 (5 bases). V gave up 4 bases and J gave up 0 bases, with 16 bases separating them. There are 16 residues in the CDR3. CDR1 and CDR2 from the germline V gene are SGHNT and YYREEE (reference sequence). CDR3 bases: TGTGCCAGCAGCCGGGGGGAGCCAGATATGAACACTGAAGCTTTCTTT. Translation: CASSRGEPDMNTEAFF.

This clone came up a few times. V gene TRBV5-8 combines with J gene TRBJ2-7, with 7 bases that match TRBD2. V was clipped by 3 bases and J by 5 bases; unmatched bases: 8. The CDR3 loop spans 14 amino acids. Germline V gene lookup returns CDR1 SGHTS and CDR2 YDEGEE. DNA for the CDR3: TGTGCCAGCAGCTGGGGACCCGGGGGGAACGAGCAGTACTTC. The encoded protein is CASSWGPGGNEQYF.

The chain couples TRBV18 to TRBJ1-1; 9 nucleotides align to TRBD1. The CDR3 runs 14 residues. The ends lost 3 bases at V and 4 bases at J; junction bases unmatched: 3. Germline lookup yields CDR1 KGHSH and CDR2 LQKENI. CDR3 coding DNA: TGTGCCAGCTCACCCGGGACAGGGATCACTGAAGCTTTCTTT. Translated: CASSPGTGITEAFF.

The rearrangement links TRBV11-2 to TRBJ2-1; no clear D. Trimming pared 4 bases from V and 7 bases from J, leaving 14 bases between. CDR1 is SGHAT, CDR2 FQNNGV, per germline. The CDR3 loop spans 14 amino acids. This chain's CDR3 is CASSSSLRWNEQFF. As DNA, the CDR3 is TGTGCCAGCAGCTCCAGCCTGAGGTGGAATGAGCAGTTCTTC.

The chain couples TRBV7-9 to TRBJ1-6; 10 nucleotides line up with TRBD1. Germline values: CDR1 SEHNR, CDR2 FQNEAQ (reference sequence). This CDR3 has 16 residues. Trimming removed 4 bases from V and 7 bases from J; junction bases left unmatched: 7. CDR3 in DNA: TGTGCCAGCAGCTCTACCCAGACAGGGGGCAATTCACCCCTCCACTTT. Residues: CASSSTQTGGNSPLHF.

This clone was detected only once. The J gene is TRBJ2-5, the V gene TRBV18, with 10 bases identical to TRBD1. Germline V CDR1 and CDR2: KGHSH, LQKENI. The CDR3 covers 15 residues. Trimming removed 6 bases from V and 4 bases from J; junction bases left unmatched: 8. CDR3 DNA: TGTGCCAGCTCGCGATCCCGGGACAGGGGAGAGACCCAGTACTTC. Translating it yields CASSRSRDRGETQYF.

This clone has only one observation. The J gene is TRBJ2-1, the V gene TRBV6-5, with 9 nucleotides matching TRBD2. J gave up 2 bases and V 6 bases, and 2 bases lay outside the gene matches. The CDR3 contains 14 residues. Germline V lookup: CDR1 MNHEY, CDR2 SVGAGI. The CDR3 nucleotides read TGTGCCAGCAGACTAGCGGGTCCCTACAATGAGCAGTTCTTC. Its protein product is CASRLAGPYNEQFF.

The CDR3 is CASSDNRGFNQPQHF. The CDR3 DNA follows: TGTGCCAGCAGTGATAACAGGGGGTTCAATCAGCCCCAGCATTTT. The chain combines TRBV2 with TRBJ1-5; 8 nucleotides line up with TRBD1. CDR3 length equals 15 residues. V trimming: 3 bases; J trimming: 3 bases; junction bases outside the gene matches: 4. Germline assignment: CDR1 SNHLY and CDR2 FYNNEI.

The V call is TRBV19, the J call TRBJ2-3; weak D call: TRBD2 (5 bases). V was trimmed by 6 bases and J by 2 bases, leaving 12 bases between them. This CDR3 contains 14 residues. Germline CDR1 is LNHDA and CDR2 is SQIVND (reference sequence). CDR3 amino acids: CASREDGATDTQYF. CDR3 bases: TGTGCCAGTAGGGAGGACGGAGCCACAGATACGCAGTATTTT.

This clone was detected only a few times. V usage is TRBV18 and J usage is TRBJ2-7, with a possible D match to TRBD2 (7 bases). Germline CDR1 reads KGHSH; CDR2 reads LQKENI. The V end lost 2 bases, the J end lost 0 bases, and 14 bases lay between the germline ends. This CDR3 region has 16 residues. The CDR3 sequence: CASSPKGGGSSYEQYF. Here the CDR3 DNA reads TGTGCCAGCTCACCAAAGGGGGGGGGAAGCTCCTACGAGCAGTACTTC.

There are a few counts of this clone. This chain uses TRBV28 with TRBJ2-1; 8 bases agree with TRBD2. Germline values: CDR1 MDHEN, CDR2 SYDVKM. J was trimmed by 8 bases and V by 6 bases; bases with no gene match: 12. The CDR3 spans 15 residues. The CDR3 sequence is CASRSTSGSKYEQFF. CDR3 in DNA: TGTGCCAGCAGATCTACAAGCGGGAGTAAATATGAGCAGTTCTTC.

J is TRBJ2-7 and V is TRBV10-3, with TRBD1 matching 7 bases. The J segment lost 5 bases and the V segment lost 3 bases, leaving 7 bases of the junction unmatched. CDR1 is ENHRY, CDR2 SYGVKD, per germline. The CDR3 length is 14 residues. The CDR3 DNA follows: TGTGCCATCAGTGATTGGGACAGCTTGCACGAGCAGTACTTC. Protein product: CAISDWDSLHEQYF.

This clone occurred once. The rearrangement uses TRBV12-3 or TRBV12-4 and TRBJ1-5; D unresolved. The CDR3 runs 13 residues. Deletions cut 5 bases from V and 3 bases from J, with 8 bases between. In nucleotides, the CDR3 is TGTGCCAGCAGTGGGCAGACCAATCAGCCCCAGCATTTT. Translating it yields CASSGQTNQPQHF.

The gene calls are TRBV5-4 and TRBJ2-5, with 7 bases that match TRBD2. This CDR3 spans 14 amino acids. Germline CDR1 SGHNT, CDR2 YYREEE (reference sequence). V gave up 3 bases and J gave up 4 bases; unmatched junction bases: 6. The CDR3 sequence: CASSSRAGIETQYF. The CDR3 coding sequence is TGTGCCAGCAGCTCCCGAGCGGGAATAGAGACCCAGTACTTC.